Below are 15 T cell receptor beta chains sequenced from a single sample in a study of OX40 agonist ivuxolimab in advanced cancers. Profiling relied on immunoSEQ multiplex PCR, and the TCRdb table lists in-frame clones only, not all of them. The sample includes 65,000 to 70,000 clones, roughly nine tenths of them seen just once. The material sequenced was CD4+ or CD8+ T cells sorted from blood, taken in a trial of the OX40 agonist ivuxolimab. The source of these receptors is an adult with an advanced solid tumor such as melanoma, head and neck, liver or kidney cancer.

The chain uses TRBV7-9 and TRBJ1-1; D gene ambiguous. V gave up 4 bases and J gave up 0 bases, with 15 bases separating them. The germline gives CDR1 SEHNR, CDR2 FQNEAQ (reference sequence). This CDR3 has 16 amino acids. CDR3: CASSSTSTVLNTEAFF. The CDR3 bases are TGTGCCAGCAGCTCGACTAGTACAGTGCTGAACACTGAAGCTTTCTTT.

The rearrangement joins TRBV2 to TRBJ1-2, with 10 bases aligning to TRBD1. Losses at the gene ends were 7 bases for V and 0 bases for J; bases not matched to a gene: 11. The CDR3 sequence is 17 residues long. Germline V gives CDR1 SNHLY, CDR2 FYNNEI. The DNA for the CDR3 is TGTGCCAGCATTCTGGGACAGGGGCTCTTTCCTAACTATGGCTACACCTTC. It codes for CASILGQGLFPNYGYTF. Full variable domain (missing parts from reference TRBV2 and TRBJ1-2): EPEVTQTPSHQVTQMGQEVILRCVPISNHLYFYWYRQILGQKVEFLVSFYNNEISEKSEIFDDQFSVERPDGSNFTLKIRSTKLEDSAMYFCASILGQGLFPNYGYTFGSGTRLTVV.

The sample holds one count of this clone. Here the CDR3 reads CASSLGFDTEAFF. The CDR3 DNA reads TGTGCCAGCAGTTTGGGATTCGACACTGAAGCTTTCTTT. This sequence joins TRBV27 and TRBJ1-1; D is unresolved. Germline-derived CDR1 and CDR2 are MNHEY and SMNVEV (reference sequence). The CDR3 extends over 13 amino acids. Trimming stripped 3 bases from V and 3 bases from J, with 8 bases between.

This chain uses TRBV6-1 with TRBJ2-3, with D uncertain. The CDR3 runs to 12 residues. Per the germline V gene, CDR1 is MNHNS and CDR2 is SASEGT. Deletions cut 6 bases from V and 4 bases from J, with 8 bases between. The CDR3 loop is CASRSPADTQYF. In DNA, the CDR3 is TGTGCCAGCAGGAGTCCCGCAGATACGCAGTATTTT.

The chain carries TRBV28 and TRBJ1-1; tentatively, D is TRBD1 (6 bases). Germline V gene sequence: CDR1 MDHEN, CDR2 SYDVKM. This CDR3 region has 12 residues. The ends were cut back, 3 bases at V and 6 bases at J, with 8 bases in the middle. CDR3 protein: CASSFRTAEAFF. The CDR3 DNA reads TGTGCCAGCAGTTTTAGGACAGCTGAAGCTTTCTTT.

This CDR3 reads CASSTPASGYNEQFF. The CDR3 DNA reads as TGTGCCAGCAGTACCCCCGCTAGCGGGTACAATGAGCAGTTCTTC. This chain connects TRBV6-5 to TRBJ2-1; TRBD2 matches 8 bases. The junction had 7 bases not matched to a gene; V was cut back by 5 bases and J by 4 bases. Germline CDR1 MNHEY, CDR2 SVGAGI. CDR3 size: 15 residues.

The chain joins TRBV19 to TRBJ2-2, with D possibly TRBD1 on 5 matching bases. V lost 5 bases, J lost 6 bases, and 16 bases lay in between. The germline V gene has CDR1 LNHDA and CDR2 SQIVND (reference sequence). The CDR3 covers 15 residues. The CDR3 protein is CASSSTQGFPGELFF. DNA for the CDR3: TGTGCCAGTAGTTCGACGCAGGGTTTCCCCGGGGAGCTGTTTTTT.

The CDR3 sequence is CASTPTGWNTEAFF. CDR3 in DNA: TGTGCCAGCACACCGACAGGGTGGAACACTGAAGCTTTCTTT. The chain is built from TRBV28 and TRBJ1-1; 7 nucleotides agree with TRBD1. Germline V CDR1 and CDR2: MDHEN, SYDVKM. CDR3 length: 14 residues. V was clipped by 7 bases and J by 1 base; unmatched bases: 6.

The sample holds one count of this clone. The chain uses TRBV6-1 and TRBJ2-7; TRBD1 matches at 7 bases. Germline V CDR1 and CDR2: MNHNS, SASEGT. Trimming at V came to 7 bases and at J to 4 bases, leaving 7 bases not matched to a gene. The CDR3 is 13 amino acids. This CDR3 reads CASNYRGAYEQYF. CDR3 sequence (DNA): TGTGCCAGCAACTACAGGGGCGCTTACGAGCAGTACTTC.

This chain links TRBV7-9 with TRBJ2-5, with D perhaps TRBD1 (6 bases). CDR3 length equals 15 residues. V gave up 5 bases and J gave up 4 bases, with 17 bases separating them. CDR1 SEHNR and CDR2 FQNEAQ come from the germline V gene (reference sequence). CDR3 sequence reads: CASSRNPGDGETQYF. In DNA form, the CDR3 reads TGTGCCAGCAGCCGAAACCCAGGGGACGGAGAGACCCAGTACTTC.

This chain uses TRBV5-1 with TRBJ1-6; tentatively, D is TRBD1 (5 bases). CDR3 length: 16 residues. The germline V gene has CDR1 SGHRS and CDR2 YFSETQ. V lost 4 bases to trimming and J lost 0 bases, with 11 bases between them. CDR3 sequence: CASSPGQSSYNSPLHF. The CDR3 nucleotides read TGCGCCAGCAGCCCAGGGCAGAGCTCCTATAATTCACCCCTCCACTTT.

The chain joins TRBV5-4 to TRBJ2-1; 9 positions agree with TRBD2. Germline loops: CDR1 SGHNT, CDR2 YYREEE (reference sequence). There are 15 residues in the CDR3. With V trimmed by 3 bases and J by 2 bases, 3 bases remained unmatched. In DNA, the CDR3 is TGTGCCAGCAGCTCGACTAGCGGTGCCTACAATGAGCAGTTCTTC. Its translation: CASSSTSGAYNEQFF.

The gene calls are TRBV15 and TRBJ1-2; the D is unclear. Trimming removed 0 bases from V and 0 bases from J, with 8 bases in between. This CDR3 is 15 amino acids long. Per the germline V gene, CDR1 is LNHNV and CDR2 is YYDKDF (reference sequence). Here the CDR3 reads CATSRERLANYGYTF. CDR3 nucleotides: TGTGCCACCAGCAGAGAAAGACTAGCTAACTATGGCTACACCTTC.

The chain is built from TRBV7-9 and TRBJ1-4; unclear D gene. Germline V gene sequence: CDR1 SEHNR, CDR2 FQNEAQ (reference sequence). The V gene lost 6 bases and the J gene lost 3 bases, with 11 bases spanning the gap. The CDR3 consists of 14 residues. CDR3: CASSSFSANEKLFF. The CDR3 bases are TGTGCCAGCAGTTCTTTTAGTGCTAATGAAAAACTGTTTTTT. Variable domain in full (rest from reference TRBV7-9 and TRBJ1-4): DTGVSQNPRHKITKRGQNVTFRCDPISEHNRLYWYRQTLGQGPEFLTYFQNEAQLEKSRLLSDRFSAERPKGSFSTLEIQRTEQGDSAMYLCASSSFSANEKLFFGSGTQLSVL.

The chain recombines TRBV6-5 with TRBJ2-1; 7 bases are shared with TRBD2. Germline V gene sequence: CDR1 MNHEY, CDR2 SVGAGI. V lost 5 bases, J lost 8 bases, and 9 bases stayed unmatched. The CDR3 extends over 14 amino acids. The CDR3 region has the DNA TGTGCCAGCAGTCAATTCGCGGGAGTCGATGAGCAGTTCTTC. Protein product: CASSQFAGVDEQFF.